Here is one TCR beta chain with its context. This sample was included in a study of blood T cell repertoires in COVID-19. CDR3 length: 14 amino acids. The V gene's germline CDR1 is MNHEY and CDR2 SVGAGI. V lost 2 bases to trimming and J lost 3 bases, with 8 bases between them. The table came from immunoSEQ multiplex PCR; TCRdb's copy has only in-frame clones and leaves some out. The table lists 90,000 to 100,000 clones, 70% to 85% of them singletons. The chain joins TRBV6-5 to TRBJ2-1; D remains unclear. The sample was peripheral blood. The sequence was obtained from a man in his 70s with acute or convalescent COVID-19. The CDR3 is CASSYRSFYNEQFF. The CDR3 nucleotides are TGTGCCAGCAGTTACCGTTCTTTCTACAATGAGCAGTTCTTC.